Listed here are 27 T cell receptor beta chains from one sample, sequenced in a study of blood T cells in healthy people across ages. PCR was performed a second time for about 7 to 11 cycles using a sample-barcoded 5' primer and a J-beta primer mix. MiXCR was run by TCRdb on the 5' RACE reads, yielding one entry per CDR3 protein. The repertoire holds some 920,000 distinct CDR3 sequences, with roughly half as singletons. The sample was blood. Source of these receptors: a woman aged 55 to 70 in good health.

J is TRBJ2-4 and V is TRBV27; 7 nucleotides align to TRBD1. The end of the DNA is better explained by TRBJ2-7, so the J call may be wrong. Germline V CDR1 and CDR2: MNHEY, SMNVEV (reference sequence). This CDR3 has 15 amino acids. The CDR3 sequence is CASSLSGQVYYEQYF. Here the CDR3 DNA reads TGTGCCAGCAGTTTATCCGGACAGGTATACTACGAGCAGTACTTC.

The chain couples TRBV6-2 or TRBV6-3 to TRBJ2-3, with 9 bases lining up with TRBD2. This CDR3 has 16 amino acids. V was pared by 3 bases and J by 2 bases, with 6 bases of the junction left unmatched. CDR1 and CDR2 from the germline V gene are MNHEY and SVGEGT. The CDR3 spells CASSYGSGSSTDTQYF. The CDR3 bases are TGTGCCAGCAGTTATGGTAGCGGGAGCTCCACAGATACGCAGTATTTT.

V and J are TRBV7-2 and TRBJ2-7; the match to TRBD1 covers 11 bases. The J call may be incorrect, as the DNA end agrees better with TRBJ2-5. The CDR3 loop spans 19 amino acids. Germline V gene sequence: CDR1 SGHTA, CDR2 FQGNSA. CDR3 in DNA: TGTGCCAGCAGCCCAAGACTAATACCGGGACAGGGGGGTAGGGAGACCCAGTACTTC. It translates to CASSPRLIPGQGGRETQYF.

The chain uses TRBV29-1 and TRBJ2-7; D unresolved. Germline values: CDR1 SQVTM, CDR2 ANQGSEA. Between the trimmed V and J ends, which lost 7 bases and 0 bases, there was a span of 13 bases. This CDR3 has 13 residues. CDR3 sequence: CSGSGISSYEQYF. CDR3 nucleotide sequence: TGCAGCGGTAGTGGGATAAGCTCCTACGAGCAGTACTTC.

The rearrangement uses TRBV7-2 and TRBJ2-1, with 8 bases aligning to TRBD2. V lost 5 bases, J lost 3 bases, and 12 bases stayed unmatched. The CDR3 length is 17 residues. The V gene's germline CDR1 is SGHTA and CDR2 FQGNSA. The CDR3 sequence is CASSQGAGRALYNEQFF. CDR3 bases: TGTGCCAGCAGCCAAGGGGCCGGGAGGGCCCTCTACAATGAGCAGTTCTTC.

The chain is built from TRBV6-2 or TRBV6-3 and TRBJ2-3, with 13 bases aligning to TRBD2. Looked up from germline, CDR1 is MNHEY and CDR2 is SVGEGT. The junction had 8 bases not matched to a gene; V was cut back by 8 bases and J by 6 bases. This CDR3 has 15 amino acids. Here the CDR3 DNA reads TGTGCCAGCTTCGAACTAGCGGGAGGGCCTGATACGCAGTATTTT. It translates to CASFELAGGPDTQYF.

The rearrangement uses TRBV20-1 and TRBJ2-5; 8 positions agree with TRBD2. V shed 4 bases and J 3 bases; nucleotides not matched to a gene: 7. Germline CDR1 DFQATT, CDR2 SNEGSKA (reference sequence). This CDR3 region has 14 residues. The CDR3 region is CSAIVATSEETQYF. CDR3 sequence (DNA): TGCAGTGCTATAGTCGCGACTAGCGAAGAGACCCAGTACTTC.

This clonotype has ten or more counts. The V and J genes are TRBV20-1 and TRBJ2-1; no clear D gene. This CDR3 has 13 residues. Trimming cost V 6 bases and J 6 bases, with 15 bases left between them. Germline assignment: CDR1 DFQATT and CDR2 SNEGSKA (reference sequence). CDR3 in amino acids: CSALKDTGNEQFF. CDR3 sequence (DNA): TGCAGTGCGTTAAAGGATACCGGCAATGAGCAGTTCTTC.

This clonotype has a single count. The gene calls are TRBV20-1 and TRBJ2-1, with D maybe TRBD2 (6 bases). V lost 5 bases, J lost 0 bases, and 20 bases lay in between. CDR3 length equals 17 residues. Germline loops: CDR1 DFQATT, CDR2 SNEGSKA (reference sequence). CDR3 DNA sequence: TGCAGTGCTGGGGGACTGGCGGGACTCAGCTCCTACAATGAGCAGTTCTTC. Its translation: CSAGGLAGLSSYNEQFF.

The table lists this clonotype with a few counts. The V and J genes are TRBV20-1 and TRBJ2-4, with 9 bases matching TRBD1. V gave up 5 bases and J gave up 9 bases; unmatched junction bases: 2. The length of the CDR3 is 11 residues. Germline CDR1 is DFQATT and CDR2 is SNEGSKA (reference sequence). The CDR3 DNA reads TGCAGTGCTCAGACAGGGGGCATTCAGTACTTC. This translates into CSAQTGGIQYF.

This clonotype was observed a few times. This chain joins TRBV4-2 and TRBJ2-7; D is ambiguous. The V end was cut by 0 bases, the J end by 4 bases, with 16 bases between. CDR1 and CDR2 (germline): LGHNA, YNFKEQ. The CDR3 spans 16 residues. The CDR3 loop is CASSQEWSSEGYEQYF. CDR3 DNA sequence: TGTGCCAGCAGCCAAGAATGGTCCAGCGAAGGTTACGAGCAGTACTTC.

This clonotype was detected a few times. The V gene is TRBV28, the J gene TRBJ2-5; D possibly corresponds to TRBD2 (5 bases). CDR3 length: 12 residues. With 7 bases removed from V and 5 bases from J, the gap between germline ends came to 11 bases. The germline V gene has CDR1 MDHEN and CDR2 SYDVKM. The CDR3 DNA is TGTGCCAGCAAGGGCCCGGGGGAGACCCAGTACTTC. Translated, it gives CASKGPGETQYF. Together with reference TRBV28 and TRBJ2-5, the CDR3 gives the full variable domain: DVKVTQSSRYLVKRTGEKVFLECVQDMDHENMFWYRQDPGLGLRLIYFSYDVKMKEKGDIPEGYSVSREKKERFSLILESASTNQTSMYLCASKGPGETQYFGPGTRLLVL.

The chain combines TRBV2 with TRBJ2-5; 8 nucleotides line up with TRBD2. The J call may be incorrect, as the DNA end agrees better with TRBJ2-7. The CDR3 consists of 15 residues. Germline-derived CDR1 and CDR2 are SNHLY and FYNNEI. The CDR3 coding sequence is TGTGCCAGCAGTCCCGTAGCGGGACCAAGGTACGAGCAGTACTTC. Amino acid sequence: CASSPVAGPRYEQYF.

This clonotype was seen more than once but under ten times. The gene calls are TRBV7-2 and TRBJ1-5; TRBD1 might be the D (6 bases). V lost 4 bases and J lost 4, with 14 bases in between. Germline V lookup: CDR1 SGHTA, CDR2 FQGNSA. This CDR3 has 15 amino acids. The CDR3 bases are TGTGCCAGCAGCTATGTCCCAGGGGAAAATCAGCCCCAGCATTTT. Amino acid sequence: CASSYVPGENQPQHF.

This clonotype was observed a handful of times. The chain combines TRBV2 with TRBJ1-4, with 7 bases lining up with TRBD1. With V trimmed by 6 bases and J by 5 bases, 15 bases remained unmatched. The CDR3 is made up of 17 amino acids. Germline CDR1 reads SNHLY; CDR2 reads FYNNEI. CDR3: CASRPHQYRGGNEKLFF. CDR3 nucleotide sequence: TGTGCCAGCAGGCCCCATCAATACAGGGGAGGGAATGAAAAACTGTTTTTT.

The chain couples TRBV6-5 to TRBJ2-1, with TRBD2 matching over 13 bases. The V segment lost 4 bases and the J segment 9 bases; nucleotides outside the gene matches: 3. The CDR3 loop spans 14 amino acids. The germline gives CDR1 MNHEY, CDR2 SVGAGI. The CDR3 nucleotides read TGTGCCAGCAGTTGGACTAGCGGGAGCGGTGAGCAGTTCTTC. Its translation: CASSWTSGSGEQFF.

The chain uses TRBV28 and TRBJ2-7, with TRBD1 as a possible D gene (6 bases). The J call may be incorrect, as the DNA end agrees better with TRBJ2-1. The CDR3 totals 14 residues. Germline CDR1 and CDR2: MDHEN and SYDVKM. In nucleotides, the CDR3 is TGTGCCAGCAGTGACCCCACAGGGATCGATGAGCAGTTCTTC. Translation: CASSDPTGIDEQFF.

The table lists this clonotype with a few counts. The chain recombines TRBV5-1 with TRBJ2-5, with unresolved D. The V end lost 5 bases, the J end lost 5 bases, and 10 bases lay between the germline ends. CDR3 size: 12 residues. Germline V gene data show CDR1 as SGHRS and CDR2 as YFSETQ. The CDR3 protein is CASRSGWETQYF. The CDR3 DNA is TGCGCCAGCAGATCTGGGTGGGAGACCCAGTACTTC.

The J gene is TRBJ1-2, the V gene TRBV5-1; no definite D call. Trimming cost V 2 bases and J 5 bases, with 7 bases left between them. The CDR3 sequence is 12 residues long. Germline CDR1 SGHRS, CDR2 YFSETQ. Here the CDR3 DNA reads TGCGCCAGCAGCTTTGCCCATTATGGCTACACCTTC. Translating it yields CASSFAHYGYTF.

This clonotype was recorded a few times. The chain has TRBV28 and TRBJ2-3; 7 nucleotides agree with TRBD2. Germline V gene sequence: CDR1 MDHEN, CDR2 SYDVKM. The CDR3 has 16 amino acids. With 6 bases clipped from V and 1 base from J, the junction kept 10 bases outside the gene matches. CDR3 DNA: TGTGCCAGCAGCTTTCTGAAAAGCGGGGGCACAGATACGCAGTATTTT. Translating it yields CASSFLKSGGTDTQYF.

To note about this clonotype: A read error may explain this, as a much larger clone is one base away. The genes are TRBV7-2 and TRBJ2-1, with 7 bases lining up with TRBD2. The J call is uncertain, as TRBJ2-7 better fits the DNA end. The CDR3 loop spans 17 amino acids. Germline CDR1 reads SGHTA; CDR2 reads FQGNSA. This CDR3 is CASSFQSGGPPYNEQYF. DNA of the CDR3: TGTGCCAGCAGCTTTCAGTCGGGGGGTCCCCCCTACAATGAGCAGTACTTC.

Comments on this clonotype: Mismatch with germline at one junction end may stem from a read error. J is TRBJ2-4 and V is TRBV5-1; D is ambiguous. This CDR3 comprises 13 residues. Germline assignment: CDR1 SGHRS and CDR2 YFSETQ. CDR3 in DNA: TGCGCCAGCGGCTTGGGCCCGGAAAACATTCAGTACTTC. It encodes CASGLGPENIQYF. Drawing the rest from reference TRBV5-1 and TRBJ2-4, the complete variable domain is KAGVTQTPRYLIKTRGQQVTLSCSPISGHRSVSWYQQTPGQGLQFLFEYFSETQRNKGNFPGRFSGRQFSNSRSEMNVSTLELGDSALYLCASGLGPENIQYFGAGTRLSVL.

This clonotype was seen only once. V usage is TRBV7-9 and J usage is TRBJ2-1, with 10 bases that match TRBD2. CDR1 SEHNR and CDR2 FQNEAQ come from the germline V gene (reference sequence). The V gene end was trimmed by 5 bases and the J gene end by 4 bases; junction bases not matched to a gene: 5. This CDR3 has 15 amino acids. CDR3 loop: CASSPAGGPYNEQFF. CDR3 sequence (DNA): TGTGCCAGCAGCCCAGCGGGAGGGCCGTACAATGAGCAGTTCTTC.

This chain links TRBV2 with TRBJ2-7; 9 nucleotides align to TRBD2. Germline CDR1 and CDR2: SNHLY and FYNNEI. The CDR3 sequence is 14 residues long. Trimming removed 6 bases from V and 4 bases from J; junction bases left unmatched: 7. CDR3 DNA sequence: TGTGCCAGCAGGTGGGGACTAGCAAAATACGAGCAGTACTTC. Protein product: CASRWGLAKYEQYF.

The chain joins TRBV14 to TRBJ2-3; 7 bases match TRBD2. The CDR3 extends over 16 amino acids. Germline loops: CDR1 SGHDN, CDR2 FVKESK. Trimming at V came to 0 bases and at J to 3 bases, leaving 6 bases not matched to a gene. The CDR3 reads CASSQDVGGRTDTQYF. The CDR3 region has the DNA TGTGCCAGCAGCCAAGATGTGGGCGGGAGAACAGATACGCAGTATTTT.

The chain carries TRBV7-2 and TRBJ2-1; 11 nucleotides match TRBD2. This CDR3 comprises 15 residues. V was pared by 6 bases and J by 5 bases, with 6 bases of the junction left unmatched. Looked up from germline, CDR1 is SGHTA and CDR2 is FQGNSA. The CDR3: CASSSTSGTHNEQFF. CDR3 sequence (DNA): TGTGCCAGCAGTTCGACTAGCGGGACCCACAATGAGCAGTTCTTC. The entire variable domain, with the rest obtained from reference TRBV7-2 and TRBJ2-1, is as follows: GAGVSQSPSNKVTEKGKDVELRCDPISGHTALYWYRQSLGQGLEFLIYFQGNSAPDKSGLPSDRFSAERTGGSVSTLTIQRTQQEDSAVYLCASSSTSGTHNEQFFGPGTRLTVL.

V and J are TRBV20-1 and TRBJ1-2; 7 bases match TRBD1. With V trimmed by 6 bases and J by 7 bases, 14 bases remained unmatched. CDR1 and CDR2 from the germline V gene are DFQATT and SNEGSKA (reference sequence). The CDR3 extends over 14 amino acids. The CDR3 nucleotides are TGCAGTGCCCTCTCTGGAAGGGGGCTCCGTGGCTACACCTTC. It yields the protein CSALSGRGLRGYTF.